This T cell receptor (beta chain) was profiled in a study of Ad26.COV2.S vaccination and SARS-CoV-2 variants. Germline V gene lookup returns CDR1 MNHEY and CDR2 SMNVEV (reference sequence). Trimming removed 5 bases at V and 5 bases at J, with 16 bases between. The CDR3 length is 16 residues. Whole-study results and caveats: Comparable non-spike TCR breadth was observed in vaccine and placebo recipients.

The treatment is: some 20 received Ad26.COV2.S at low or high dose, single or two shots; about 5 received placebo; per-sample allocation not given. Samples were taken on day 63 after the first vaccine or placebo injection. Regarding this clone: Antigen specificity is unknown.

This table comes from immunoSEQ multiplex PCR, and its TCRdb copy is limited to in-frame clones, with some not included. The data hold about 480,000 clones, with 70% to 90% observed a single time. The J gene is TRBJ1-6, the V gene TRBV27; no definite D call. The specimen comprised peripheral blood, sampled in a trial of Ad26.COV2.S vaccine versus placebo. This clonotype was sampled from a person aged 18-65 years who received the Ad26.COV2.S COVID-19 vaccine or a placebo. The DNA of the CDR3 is TGTGCCAGCAGTCCATCTGGAGGCGGAAATAATTCACCCCTCCACTTT. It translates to CASSPSGGGNNSPLHF.